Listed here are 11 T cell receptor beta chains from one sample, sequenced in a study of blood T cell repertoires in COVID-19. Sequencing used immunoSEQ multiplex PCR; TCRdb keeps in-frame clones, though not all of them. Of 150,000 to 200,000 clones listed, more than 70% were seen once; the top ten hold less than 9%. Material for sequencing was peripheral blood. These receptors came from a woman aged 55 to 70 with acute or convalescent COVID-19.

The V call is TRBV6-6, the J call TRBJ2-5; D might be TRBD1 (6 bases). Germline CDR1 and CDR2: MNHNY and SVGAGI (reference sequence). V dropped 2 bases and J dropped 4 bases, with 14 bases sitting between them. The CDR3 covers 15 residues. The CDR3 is CASSYNREQRETQYF. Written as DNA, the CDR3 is TGTGCCAGCAGTTACAACAGGGAACAGAGAGAGACCCAGTACTTC.

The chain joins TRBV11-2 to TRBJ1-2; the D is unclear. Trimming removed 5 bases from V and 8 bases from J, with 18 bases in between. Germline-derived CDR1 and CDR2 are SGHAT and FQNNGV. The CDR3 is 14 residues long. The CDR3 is CASSLDRLSRGYTF. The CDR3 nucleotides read TGTGCCAGCAGCCTTGACCGCCTTTCCAGGGGCTACACCTTC.

CDR3 sequence: CAWSVQKGPQEKLFF. DNA for the CDR3: TGTGCCTGGAGTGTACAAAAGGGGCCCCAAGAAAAACTGTTTTTT. The chain recombines TRBV30 with TRBJ1-4; D might be TRBD1 (5 bases). V was cut by 0 bases and J by 8 bases, with 16 bases left in between. Per germline, CDR1 GTSNPN and CDR2 SVGIG (reference sequence). This CDR3 region has 15 residues.

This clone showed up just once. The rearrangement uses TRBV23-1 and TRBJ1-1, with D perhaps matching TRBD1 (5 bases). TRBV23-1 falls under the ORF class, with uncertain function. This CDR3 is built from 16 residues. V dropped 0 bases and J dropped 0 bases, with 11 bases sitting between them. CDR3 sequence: CASSQSGGRVNTEAFF. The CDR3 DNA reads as TGCGCCAGCAGTCAATCGGGGGGTAGGGTGAACACTGAAGCTTTCTTT.

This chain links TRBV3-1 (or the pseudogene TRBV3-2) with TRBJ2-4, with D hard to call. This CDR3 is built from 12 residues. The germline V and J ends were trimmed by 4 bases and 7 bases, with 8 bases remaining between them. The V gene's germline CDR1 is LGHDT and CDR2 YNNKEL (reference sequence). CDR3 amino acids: CASSPDLNIQYF. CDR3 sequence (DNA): TGTGCCAGCAGCCCAGACCTGAACATTCAGTACTTC.

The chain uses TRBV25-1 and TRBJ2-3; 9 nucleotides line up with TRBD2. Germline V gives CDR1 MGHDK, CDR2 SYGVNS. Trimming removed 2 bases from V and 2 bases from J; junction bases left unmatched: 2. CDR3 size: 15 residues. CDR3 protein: CASSELAGPTDTQYF. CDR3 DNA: TGTGCCAGCAGTGAACTAGCGGGACCCACAGATACGCAGTATTTT.

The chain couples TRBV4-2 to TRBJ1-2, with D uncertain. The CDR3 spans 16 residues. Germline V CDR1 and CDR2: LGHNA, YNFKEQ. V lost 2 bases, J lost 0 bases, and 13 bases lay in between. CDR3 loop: CASSQRLATTNYGYTF. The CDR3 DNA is TGTGCCAGCAGCCAAAGGCTGGCTACTACTAACTATGGCTACACCTTC.

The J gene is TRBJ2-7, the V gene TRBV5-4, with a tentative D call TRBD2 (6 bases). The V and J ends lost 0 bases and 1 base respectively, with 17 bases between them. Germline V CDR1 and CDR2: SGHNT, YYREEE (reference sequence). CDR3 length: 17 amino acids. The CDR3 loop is CASSLARGAGLSYEQYF. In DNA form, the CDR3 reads TGTGCCAGCAGCTTGGCCCGAGGAGCGGGCCTATCCTACGAGCAGTACTTC.

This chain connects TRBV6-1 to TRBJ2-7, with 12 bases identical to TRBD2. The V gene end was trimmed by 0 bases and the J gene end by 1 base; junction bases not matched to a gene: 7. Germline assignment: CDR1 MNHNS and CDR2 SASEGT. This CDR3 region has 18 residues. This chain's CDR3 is CASSEAELAGGRSYEQYV. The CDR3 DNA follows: TGTGCCAGCAGTGAAGCAGAGCTAGCGGGAGGGAGATCCTACGAGCAGTACGTC.

The CDR3, as DNA: TGTGCCAGCAGCTCCTTAGTGTTCTACGAGCAGTACTTC. It translates to CASSSLVFYEQYF. This sequence joins TRBV7-2 and TRBJ2-7, with D hard to call. Germline V gene lookup returns CDR1 SGHTA and CDR2 FQGNSA. The CDR3 consists of 13 residues. V lost 4 bases to trimming and J lost 3 bases, with 10 bases between them.

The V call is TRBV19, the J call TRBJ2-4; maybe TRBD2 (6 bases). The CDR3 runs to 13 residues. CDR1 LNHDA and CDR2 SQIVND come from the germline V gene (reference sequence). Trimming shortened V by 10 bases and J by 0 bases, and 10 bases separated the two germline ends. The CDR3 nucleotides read TGTGCCACCAAGGAGGGAGCCAAAAACATTCAGTACTTC. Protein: CATKEGAKNIQYF.